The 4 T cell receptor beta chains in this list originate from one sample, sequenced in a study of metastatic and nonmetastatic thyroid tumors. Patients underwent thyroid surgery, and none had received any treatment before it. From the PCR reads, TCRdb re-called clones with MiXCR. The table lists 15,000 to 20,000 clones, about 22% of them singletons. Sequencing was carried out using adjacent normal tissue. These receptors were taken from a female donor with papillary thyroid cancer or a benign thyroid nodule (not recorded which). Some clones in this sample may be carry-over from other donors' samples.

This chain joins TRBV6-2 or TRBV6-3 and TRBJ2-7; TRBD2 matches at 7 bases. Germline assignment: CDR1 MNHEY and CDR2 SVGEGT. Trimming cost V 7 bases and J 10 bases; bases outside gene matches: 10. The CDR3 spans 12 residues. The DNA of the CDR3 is TGTGCCAGCACGCGGGGGTGGGAGATCCAGTACTTC. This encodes CASTRGWEIQYF.

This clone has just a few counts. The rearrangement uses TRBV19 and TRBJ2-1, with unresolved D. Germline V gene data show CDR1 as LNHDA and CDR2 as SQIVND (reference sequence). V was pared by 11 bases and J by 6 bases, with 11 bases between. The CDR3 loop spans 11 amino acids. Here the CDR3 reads CACNTGNEQFF. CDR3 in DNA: TGTGCCTGTAATACCGGCAATGAGCAGTTCTTC.

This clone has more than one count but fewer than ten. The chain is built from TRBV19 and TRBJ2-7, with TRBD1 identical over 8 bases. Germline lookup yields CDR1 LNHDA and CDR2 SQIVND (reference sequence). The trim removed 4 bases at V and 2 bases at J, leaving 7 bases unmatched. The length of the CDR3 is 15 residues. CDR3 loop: CASSTQGAPPYEQYF. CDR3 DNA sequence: TGTGCCAGTAGTACCCAGGGGGCCCCTCCCTACGAGCAGTACTTC.

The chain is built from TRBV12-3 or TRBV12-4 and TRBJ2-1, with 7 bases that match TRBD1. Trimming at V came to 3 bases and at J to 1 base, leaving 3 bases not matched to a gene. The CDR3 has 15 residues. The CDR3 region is CASSLGTASYNEQFF. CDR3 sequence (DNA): TGTGCCAGCAGTTTGGGGACAGCTTCCTACAATGAGCAGTTCTTC.